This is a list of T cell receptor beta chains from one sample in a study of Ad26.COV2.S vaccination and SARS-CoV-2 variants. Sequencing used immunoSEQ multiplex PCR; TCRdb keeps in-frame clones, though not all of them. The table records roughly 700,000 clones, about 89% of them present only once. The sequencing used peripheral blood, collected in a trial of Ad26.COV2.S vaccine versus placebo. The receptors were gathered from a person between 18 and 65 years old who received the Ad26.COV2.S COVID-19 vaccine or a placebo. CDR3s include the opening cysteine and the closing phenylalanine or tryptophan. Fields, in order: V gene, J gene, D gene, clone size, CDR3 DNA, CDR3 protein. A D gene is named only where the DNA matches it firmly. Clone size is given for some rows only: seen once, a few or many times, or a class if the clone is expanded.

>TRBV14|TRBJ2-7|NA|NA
TGTGCCAGCAGCCACGGGGTATACGAGCAGTACTTC
CASSHGVYEQYF
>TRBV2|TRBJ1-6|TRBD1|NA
TGTGCCAGCAGGGGACAGGATAATTCACCCCTCCACTTT
CASRGQDNSPLHF
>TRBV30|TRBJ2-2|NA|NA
TGTGCCTGGAGTGGCGGCCTCCGGTCCGGGGAGCTGTTTTTT
CAWSGGLRSGELFF
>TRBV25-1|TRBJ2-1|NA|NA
TGTGCCAGCAGTGAAGGCCTGCCCTACAATGAGCAGTTCTTC
CASSEGLPYNEQFF
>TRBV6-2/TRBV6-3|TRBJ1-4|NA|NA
TGTGCCAGCAGTTACTTCCCAGGCGAGAATGAAAAACTGTTTTTT
CASSYFPGENEKLFF
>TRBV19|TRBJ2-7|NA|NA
TGTGCCAGTAGTACCTCGGGTGGGGGGCGAACCTACGAGCAGTACTTC
CASSTSGGGRTYEQYF
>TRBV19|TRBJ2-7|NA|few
TGTGCCAGTAGTATCGCAGGGGTGGCCTACGAGCAGTACTTC
CASSIAGVAYEQYF
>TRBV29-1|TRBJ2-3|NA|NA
TGCAGCGTCTTAGTGGGTACGCAGTATTTT
CSVLVGTQYF
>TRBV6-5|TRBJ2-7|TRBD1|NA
TGTGCCAGCAGTTACCTCGGGACAGGGGGCTACGAGCAGTACTTC
CASSYLGTGGYEQYF
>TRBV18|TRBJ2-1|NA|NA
TGTGCCAGCTCACTCGACGAGAGCTACAATGAGCAGTTCTTC
CASSLDESYNEQFF
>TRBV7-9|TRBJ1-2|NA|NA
TGTGCCAGCAGCTTAAGCCCCTATCCCTATGGCTACACCTTC
CASSLSPYPYGYTF
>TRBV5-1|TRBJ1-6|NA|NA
TGCGCCAGCAGCTTGGGGCCGAGCAATTCACCCCTCCACTTT
CASSLGPSNSPLHF
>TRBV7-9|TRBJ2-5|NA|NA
TGTGCCAGCAGCTTAGCGGGGTTCCTACAAGAGACCCAGTACTTC
CASSLAGFLQETQYF
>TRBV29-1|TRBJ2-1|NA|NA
TGCAGCGTTGAAAGAGGCAGGGCCTACAATGAGCAGTTCTTC
CSVERGRAYNEQFF
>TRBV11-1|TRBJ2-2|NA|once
TGTGCCAGCAGATTAAGCAGGTCCGGGGAGCTGTTTTTT
CASRLSRSGELFF
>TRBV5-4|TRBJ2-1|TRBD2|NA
TGTGCCAGCAGAGTTTTCCCGCAGCGGGGCTCCTACAATGAGCAGTTCTTC
CASRVFPQRGSYNEQFF
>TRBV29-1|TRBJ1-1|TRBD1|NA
TGCAGCGTTGCGAGGGGGCGCACTGAAGCTTTCTTT
CSVARGRTEAFF
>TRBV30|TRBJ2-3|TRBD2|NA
TGTGCCTGGAGACTAGCGTCTAGCACAGATACGCAGTATTTT
CAWRLASSTDTQYF
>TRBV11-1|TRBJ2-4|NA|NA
TGTGCCAGCAGTGTTTTAGGGGCCCGCTATGAAAACATTCAGTACTTC
CASSVLGARYENIQYF
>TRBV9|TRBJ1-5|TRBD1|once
TGTGCCAGCAGCCCCGGACAGGCCCGCGGTCAGCCCCAGCATTTT
CASSPGQARGQPQHF
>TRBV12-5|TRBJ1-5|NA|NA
TGTGCTAGTGGTTTGGTTGAGGATCAGCCCCAGCATTTT
CASGLVEDQPQHF
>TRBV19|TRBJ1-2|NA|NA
TGTGCCAGTTATGACGGTTTAGATGGCTACACCTTC
CASYDGLDGYTF
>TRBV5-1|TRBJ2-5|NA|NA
TGCGCCAGCGCCCGGTGGTCAAGGGGGGGAGAGACCCAGTACTTC
CASARWSRGGETQYF
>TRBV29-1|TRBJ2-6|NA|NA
TGCAGCGTTCACCAGAAATCTGGGGCCAACGTCCTGACTTTC
CSVHQKSGANVLTF
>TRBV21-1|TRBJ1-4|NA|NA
TGTGCCAGCAGCAAACGGCACAGGTCAACTAATGAAAAACTGTTTTTT
CASSKRHRSTNEKLFF
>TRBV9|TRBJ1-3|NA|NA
TGTGCCAGCAGCGTCGGGAAGGGAAACACCATATATTTT
CASSVGKGNTIYF
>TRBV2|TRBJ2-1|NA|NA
TGTGCCAGCAGGTTCGAGCAGGCTTACAATGAGCAGTTCTTC
CASRFEQAYNEQFF
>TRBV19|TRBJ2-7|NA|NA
TGTGCCAGTAGTCCCGGACCCCCGCGGGAGCAGTACTTC
CASSPGPPREQYF
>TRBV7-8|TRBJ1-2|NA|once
TGTGCCAGCAGCCCAAGGACAGTGGCGGGGGGCTACACCTTC
CASSPRTVAGGYTF
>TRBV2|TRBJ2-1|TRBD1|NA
TGTGCCAGCAGGGGACAGTCGTTTGACTACAATGAGCAGTTCTTC
CASRGQSFDYNEQFF
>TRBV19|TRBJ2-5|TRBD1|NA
TGTGCCAGTAGTTTAACAGGGGGTGTCGGGACCCAGTACTTC
CASSLTGGVGTQYF
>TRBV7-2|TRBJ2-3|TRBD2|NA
TGTGCCAGTCGGACTAGCGGGGGTTCAGATACGCAGTATTTT
CASRTSGGSDTQYF
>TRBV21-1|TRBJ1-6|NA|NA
TGTGCCAGCTTTACCGACAGGGCGAAATCACCCCTCCACTTT
CASFTDRAKSPLHF
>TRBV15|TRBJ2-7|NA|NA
TGTGCCACCAGCAGAGGACGGAACTCCTACGAGCAGTACTTC
CATSRGRNSYEQYF
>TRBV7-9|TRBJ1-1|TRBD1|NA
TGTGCCAGCAGCTTAGGAGAGTTGGGGCACACAGGGGGCGCGGAGGTAGCTTTCTTT
CASSLGELGHTGGAEVAFF
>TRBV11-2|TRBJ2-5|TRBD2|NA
TGTGCCAGCCGCACCACGAAGCGGGGTCAAGAGACCCAGTACTTC
CASRTTKRGQETQYF
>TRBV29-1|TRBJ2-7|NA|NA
TGCAGCGTTGAATGGCAGCACGAGCAGTACTTC
CSVEWQHEQYF
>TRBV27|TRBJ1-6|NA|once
TGTGCCAGCAGTTTAGGCCGGGGTGATAATTCACCCCTCCACTTT
CASSLGRGDNSPLHF
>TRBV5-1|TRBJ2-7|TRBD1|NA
TGCGCCAGTACCCGGGACAGGGGCCCCTACGAGCAGTACTTC
CASTRDRGPYEQYF
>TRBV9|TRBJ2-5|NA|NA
TGTGCCAGCAGCGTAGAGGACTTTGAAGAGACCCAGTACTTC
CASSVEDFEETQYF
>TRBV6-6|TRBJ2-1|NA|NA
TGTGCCAGCAGTACTCCCCACCTTGCCTACAATGAGCAGTTCTTC
CASSTPHLAYNEQFF
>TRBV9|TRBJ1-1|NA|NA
TGTGCCAGCAGCGTGGGGGGTATTGAAGCTTTCTTT
CASSVGGIEAFF
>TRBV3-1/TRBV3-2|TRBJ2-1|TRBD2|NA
TGTGCCAGCAGCCAAGACGGGACTAGGGCGAATGAGCAGTTCTTC
CASSQDGTRANEQFF
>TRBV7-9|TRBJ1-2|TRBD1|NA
TGTGCCAGCAGCCTACGGACAGGGGACTATGGCTACACCTTC
CASSLRTGDYGYTF
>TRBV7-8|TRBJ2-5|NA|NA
TGTGCCAGCAGCTTAGGCTCCGAGACCCAGTACTTC
CASSLGSETQYF
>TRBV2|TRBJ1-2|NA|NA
TGTGCCAGCAGTGGGGGAGGGAGGTATGGCTACACCTTC
CASSGGGRYGYTF
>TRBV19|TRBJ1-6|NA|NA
TGTGCCAGTAGTAAGGAGCTGAGCTCCTATAATTCACCCCTCCACTTT
CASSKELSSYNSPLHF
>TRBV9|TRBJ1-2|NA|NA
TGTGCCAGCAGCTTCGCCGGGGATGGCTACACCTTC
CASSFAGDGYTF
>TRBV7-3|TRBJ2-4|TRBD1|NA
TGTGCCAGCAGCCGCCCGCGGACAGGGGGTGAAGCCAAAAACATTCAGTACTTC
CASSRPRTGGEAKNIQYF
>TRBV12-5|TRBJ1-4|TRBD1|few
TGTGCTAGTGGTTCGGGACAGGGAGGGGAAAAACTGTTTTTT
CASGSGQGGEKLFF
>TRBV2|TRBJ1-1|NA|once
TGTGAAGCGGGAGGTGAGGGGGGGGAGGCTGAAGCTTTCTTT
CEAGGEGGEAEAFF
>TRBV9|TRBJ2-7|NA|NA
TGTGCCAGCAGCGTAGTGCAGGGACATTACCACGAGCAGTACTTC
CASSVVQGHYHEQYF
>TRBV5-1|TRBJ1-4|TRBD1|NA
TGCGCCAGCAGTCGTCCGGGACAGGGGAGAGAAAAACTGTTTTTT
CASSRPGQGREKLFF
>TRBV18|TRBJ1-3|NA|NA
TGTGCCAGCTCACTGGGCGGTGGAAACACCATATATTTT
CASSLGGGNTIYF
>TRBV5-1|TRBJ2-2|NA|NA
TGCGCCAGCAGCTTTCCTCGGGACACCCCGAACACCGGGGAGCTGTTTTTT
CASSFPRDTPNTGELFF
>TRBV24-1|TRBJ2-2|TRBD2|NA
TGTGCCACCAGTGATCCCCGGACTAGCGTTGGCACCGGGGAGCTGTTTTTT
CATSDPRTSVGTGELFF
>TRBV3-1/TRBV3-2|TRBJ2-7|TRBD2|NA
TGTGCCAGCAGCCAAGCCCGTCCTAGCGGGAGGTACGAGCAGTACTTC
CASSQARPSGRYEQYF